This T cell receptor beta chain was identified in a study of blood T cell repertoires in COVID-19. Clones were sequenced by immunoSEQ multiplex PCR, and TCRdb holds only the in-frame ones, with some missing. The repertoire holds some 300,000 clones, with under 90% as singletons. The receptor's source is a woman aged 50 to 60 who had been exposed to COVID-19. Material: PBMCs or T cells enriched from blood (not recorded which).

CDR3 sequence reads: CASRVGGSGEGYNEQFF. CDR3 DNA: TGTGCCAGTAGAGTCGGTGGTAGCGGGGAGGGTTACAATGAGCAGTTCTTC. V usage is TRBV19 and J usage is TRBJ2-1, with TRBD2 matching over 8 bases. This CDR3 region has 17 residues. Germline V gene data show CDR1 as LNHDA and CDR2 as SQIVND (reference sequence). V trimming: 6 bases; J trimming: 4 bases; junction bases outside the gene matches: 14. The full variable domain, in which reference TRBV19 and TRBJ2-1 provide the parts outside the CDR3, is DGGITQSPKYLFRKEGQNVTLSCEQNLNHDAMYWYRQDPGQGLRLIYYSQIVNDFQKGDIAEGYSVSREKKESFPLTVTSAQKNPTAFYLCASRVGGSGEGYNEQFFGPGTRLTVL.